Here is one T cell receptor (beta chain) with its context. As yet, its antigen is unknown. The sample comes from a study of a mutant IDH1 vaccine in newly diagnosed glioma. Across the whole study: Vaccination started 4-6 weeks after radiotherapy alone, or with temozolomide cycles.

Regarding time point: week 35, safety follow-up. Each dose of the vaccine consisted of 300 ug of mutant IDH1 20-mer peptide, with topical imiquimod. The CDR3 has 14 residues. The germline CDR1 and CDR2 sequences are SGHRS and YFSETQ. The trim removed 4 bases at V and 6 bases at J, leaving 6 bases unmatched. The data were produced by immunoSEQ multiplex PCR, yet TCRdb's version contains in-frame clones alone and is incomplete. The table lists tens of thousands of clones, around nine tenths of them singletons. The specimen comprised PBMCs, sampled from a glioma patient whose treatment included an IDH1 peptide vaccine. The chain carries TRBV5-1 and TRBJ2-1; 8 bases align to TRBD1. This TCR was sampled from a man aged 30 to 45 with glioma. The CDR3: CASSLLTGGNEQFF. CDR3 bases: TGCGCCAGCAGCCTTTTAACAGGGGGCAATGAGCAGTTCTTC.